A single sample gave rise to the 13 T cell receptor beta chains below, sequenced in a study of cytomegalovirus exposure and HLA in healthy donors (TCRdb year 2017). Libraries were made using the immunoSEQ multiplex PCR assay. Entries here come from immuneACCESS through TCRdb and include only in-frame sequences with V and J called. Some clones fail to appear in such tables; in the studies checked, an unresolved V gene covers under half of the shortfall, and the cause of the remainder is unknown. The sample data list under 400,000 clones, and approximately 90% of these were observed just once. The ten most abundant clones make up 0.83% of the sample. Sequencing was done on a sample of PBMCs. All receptors derive from a woman aged 18 to 35 in good health and CMV-seronegative.

CDR3 loop: CASSLLGRVGSETQYF. In DNA form, the CDR3 reads TGCGCCAGCAGCTTGCTCGGGAGAGTCGGCTCGGAGACCCAGTACTTC. V is TRBV5-1 and J is TRBJ2-5, with D maybe TRBD2 (6 bases). This CDR3 comprises 16 residues. The germline V and J ends were trimmed by 1 base and 5 bases, with 18 bases remaining between them. CDR1 and CDR2 from the germline V gene are SGHRS and YFSETQ.

This clone was picked up a small number of times. This rearrangement joins TRBV10-3 to TRBJ2-7; D gene ambiguous. Trimming took 2 bases from V and 3 from J, leaving 8 bases between them. The CDR3 is 13 residues long. Germline values: CDR1 ENHRY, CDR2 SYGVKD. The DNA of the CDR3 is TGTGCCATCAGTGAGCCCGCGGACTACGAGCAGTACTTC. Protein sequence: CAISEPADYEQYF.

This rearrangement joins TRBV28 to TRBJ2-1; 13 nucleotides match TRBD2. With V trimmed by 6 bases and J by 3 bases, 5 bases remained unmatched. CDR1 is MDHEN and CDR2 is SYDVKM in the germline V gene. The CDR3 has 16 residues. DNA for the CDR3: TGTGCCAGCAGGCGCGGGACTAGCGGGATCTACAATGAGCAGTTCTTC. Translating gives CASRRGTSGIYNEQFF.

This rearrangement joins TRBV6-1 to TRBJ2-3, with 11 bases lining up with TRBD2. J gave up 6 bases and V 2 bases, and 7 bases lay outside the gene matches. The CDR3 sequence is 16 residues long. Germline V gene sequence: CDR1 MNHNS, CDR2 SASEGT. The DNA of the CDR3 is TGTGCCAGCAGTGAACCCCCTAGCGGGAGGTCCGATACGCAGTATTTT. The encoded protein is CASSEPPSGRSDTQYF.

The rearrangement joins TRBV9 to TRBJ2-1; 10 positions match TRBD2. Germline CDR1 reads SGDLS; CDR2 reads YYNGEE. V lost 2 bases and J lost 13; bases outside the gene matches: 3. CDR3 length: 12 amino acids. The CDR3 nucleotides are TGTGCCAGCAGCGTCCTAGCGGGGGAACAGTTCTTC. Translated, it gives CASSVLAGEQFF.

The V and J genes are TRBV18 and TRBJ1-4, with TRBD1 matching 9 bases. The CDR3 consists of 15 residues. Looked up from germline, CDR1 is KGHSH and CDR2 is LQKENI. The J segment lost 7 bases and the V segment lost 0 bases, leaving 3 bases of the junction unmatched. The DNA for the CDR3 is TGTGCCAGCTCACCACCCGGGACAGGGACTGAAAAACTGTTTTTT. This encodes CASSPPGTGTEKLFF.

The gene calls are TRBV7-9 and TRBJ2-7; D is undetermined. Germline CDR1 SEHNR, CDR2 FQNEAQ (reference sequence). This CDR3 region has 14 residues. V lost 1 base, J lost 2 bases, and 9 bases lay in between. CDR3 coding DNA: TGTGCCAGCAGCTTAGGGCAGGTAACCTACGAGCAGTACTTC. As protein: CASSLGQVTYEQYF.

The chain recombines TRBV7-7 with TRBJ2-5; a possible D gene is TRBD2 (7 bases). This CDR3 is 15 amino acids long. CDR1 is SSHAT, CDR2 FNYEAQ, per germline (reference sequence). The V end lost 5 bases, the J end lost 5 bases, and 18 bases lay between the germline ends. The CDR3 region has the DNA TGTGCCAGCAGCCCCCGTGGGGGGGCCGGGGAGACCCAGTACTTC. This codes for CASSPRGGAGETQYF.

The V and J genes are TRBV27 and TRBJ2-7, with unresolved D. CDR3 length: 11 residues. With 5 bases removed from V and 7 bases from J, the gap between germline ends came to 9 bases. The V gene's germline CDR1 is MNHEY and CDR2 SMNVEV (reference sequence). The CDR3 sequence is CASSDFREQYF. In DNA form, the CDR3 reads TGTGCCAGCAGTGATTTTCGGGAGCAGTACTTC.

The rearrangement links TRBV2 to TRBJ2-7; D perhaps matches TRBD1 (6 bases). The germline V and J ends were trimmed by 6 bases and 6 bases, with 18 bases remaining between them. The CDR3 length is 14 residues. Germline V CDR1 and CDR2: SNHLY, FYNNEI. In DNA, the CDR3 is TGTGCCAGCAGGCCCAGGGGTGGGGAGTCCGAGCAGTACTTC. Residues: CASRPRGGESEQYF.

The V and J genes are TRBV9 and TRBJ2-1; D possibly corresponds to TRBD2 (6 bases). V was cut by 5 bases and J by 4 bases, with 13 bases left in between. Germline V gene lookup returns CDR1 SGDLS and CDR2 YYNGEE. The CDR3 is 14 amino acids. CDR3 in DNA: TGTGCCAGCAGTACCGGAGGGGCATACAATGAGCAGTTCTTC. Its protein product is CASSTGGAYNEQFF. Drawing the rest from reference TRBV9 and TRBJ2-1, the complete variable domain is DSGVTQTPKHLITATGQRVTLRCSPRSGDLSVYWYQQSLDQGLQFLIQYYNGEERAKGNILERFSAQQFPDLHSELNLSSLELGDSALYFCASSTGGAYNEQFFGPGTRLTVL.

Here the CDR3 reads CASSERVSSYNEQFF. The CDR3 nucleotides read TGTGCCAGCAGTGAAAGAGTTAGCTCCTACAATGAGCAGTTCTTC. The chain carries TRBV2 and TRBJ2-1; D gene unclear. The CDR3 spans 15 residues. The V end was cut by 2 bases, the J end by 0 bases, with 8 bases between. Germline V gives CDR1 SNHLY, CDR2 FYNNEI.

As DNA, the CDR3 is TGTGCCAGCGGACTGCCCGATGGAAACACCATATATTTT. Its protein product is CASGLPDGNTIYF. The chain combines TRBV5-6 with TRBJ1-3; D uncertain. The germline V gene has CDR1 SGHDT and CDR2 YYEEEE. This CDR3 spans 13 amino acids. V was pared by 7 bases and J by 3 bases, with 11 bases between.